This T cell receptor beta chain was recorded in a study of blood T cell repertoires in COVID-19. Study summary: There were acute and convalescent COVID-19 samples, and they came from the United States, Italy and Spain.

Measured with immunoSEQ multiplex PCR; TCRdb has only the in-frame clones, and not every one. The sample records 300,000 to 350,000 clones, roughly nine tenths being singletons. This CDR3 spans 15 amino acids. V gave up 6 bases and J gave up 1 base, with 12 bases separating them. In germline, CDR1 is SSHAT, CDR2 FNYEAQ (reference sequence). All enrollees were roughly 18 to 100 years old and from under 25 US areas. The chain combines TRBV7-7 with TRBJ1-4; D gene unclear. Material for sequencing was PBMCs or T cells enriched from blood (not recorded which). The receptor comes from a woman in her twenties or thirties who had been exposed to COVID-19. CDR3 in amino acids: CASSSGKGTNEKLFF. For the CDR3, the DNA is TGTGCCAGCAGTTCAGGAAAAGGAACTAATGAAAAACTGTTTTTT.